Listed here is a single T cell receptor beta chain. Antigen unknown. Germline V gene lookup returns CDR1 LNHDA and CDR2 SQIVND (reference sequence). CDR3 length equals 14 residues. After removal of 6 bases from V and 3 bases from J, the junction contained 3 bases not matched to a gene. The data were taken from a study of OX40 agonist ivuxolimab in advanced cancers. Study-level information: Prior anti-PD-1, anti-PD-L1 or anti-CTLA-4 therapy was allowed; 40% to 50% had some. The study's findings and limits: Researchers report that CD8+ T cells had, on average, more expanded clones than CD4+. Among patients with partial responses at 0.1-3.0 mg/kg, clonal expansion was among the lowest.

Samples of blood were obtained at baseline, on cycle 4 day 1, and on cycle 7 day 1. TCRdb's table, derived via immunoSEQ multiplex PCR, lists solely in-frame clones and lacks some. The top ten clones hold about 18% of a sample with about 61,000 clones, roughly 90% of them seen once. The TCR sequence derives from an adult with an advanced solid tumor such as melanoma, head and neck, liver or kidney cancer. V and J are TRBV19 and TRBJ1-2; 11 bases fit TRBD1. The source was CD4+ or CD8+ T cells sorted from blood, collected in a trial of the OX40 agonist ivuxolimab. CDR3: CASSRGQGDYGYTF. CDR3 bases: TGTGCCAGTAGCCGGGGACAGGGGGACTATGGCTACACCTTC.